These 15 T cell receptor beta chains originate from one sample sequenced in a study of CD8+ T cells in alopecia areata. Treatment in this sample: oral pan-JAK inhibitor, 5-10 mg twice daily. RNA was isolated and reverse transcribed to cDNA, the sequencing template. Repertoires were generated with immunoSEQ multiplex PCR, while TCRdb's copy carries only in-frame clones and drops some. The sample consists of approximately 170,000 clones, 45% to 65% of them appearing once. The material was CD4+ T cells sorted from blood, obtained at week 4, from a patient treated with tofacitinib. The source of these receptors is a human donor with alopecia areata.

As DNA, the CDR3 is TGTGCCAGCAGTCCGGTATCAGGGGGGGCTGGCTACACCTTC. Translating gives CASSPVSGGAGYTF. V is TRBV27 and J is TRBJ1-2; TRBD1 aligns across 7 bases. J was trimmed by 7 bases and V by 5 bases; bases with no gene match: 10. Germline CDR1 is MNHEY and CDR2 is SMNVEV (reference sequence). The CDR3 length is 14 residues.

V is TRBV30 and J is TRBJ2-7; 9 nucleotides align to TRBD2. The J segment lost 4 bases and the V segment lost 3 bases, leaving 7 bases of the junction unmatched. Germline V lookup: CDR1 GTSNPN, CDR2 SVGIG (reference sequence). The CDR3 is 14 residues long. This CDR3 is CAWRWAGGSYEQYF. The DNA of the CDR3 is TGTGCCTGGAGATGGGCGGGAGGGTCTTACGAGCAGTACTTC.

The gene calls are TRBV30 and TRBJ1-2; D is unresolved. The CDR3 has 13 residues. Germline CDR1 and CDR2: GTSNPN and SVGIG (reference sequence). Trimming left V 2 bases short and J 7 bases short, with 14 bases between. CDR3 DNA: TGTGCCTGGAGTATCTCCGGGTCTGGTGGCTACACCTTC. Translated, it gives CAWSISGSGGYTF.

The CDR3 loop reads CAAAGQGWAGNTIYF. The CDR3 bases are TGTGCCGCAGCCGGACAGGGCTGGGCTGGAAACACCATATATTTT. The gene calls are TRBV30 and TRBJ1-3; the match to TRBD1 covers 8 bases. The CDR3 runs 15 residues. CDR1 GTSNPN and CDR2 SVGIG come from the germline V gene (reference sequence). After removal of 8 bases from V and 2 bases from J, the junction contained 11 bases not matched to a gene.

This clone was counted a few times. The J gene is TRBJ2-7, the V gene TRBV6-5, with 7 bases identical to TRBD1. After removal of 2 bases from V and 0 bases from J, the junction contained 4 bases not matched to a gene. This CDR3 region has 15 residues. The V gene's germline CDR1 is MNHEY and CDR2 SVGAGI. CDR3 in DNA: TGTGCCAGCAGTTACCGCCGACAGGGCTCCTACGAGCAGTACTTC. Amino acid sequence: CASSYRRQGSYEQYF.

The chain recombines TRBV2 with TRBJ1-4; 7 nucleotides agree with TRBD1. Per the germline V gene, CDR1 is SNHLY and CDR2 is FYNNEI. This CDR3 region has 14 residues. Trimming took 5 bases from V and 4 from J; bases not matched to a gene: 4. This CDR3 reads CASSQQGHNEKLFF. DNA for the CDR3: TGTGCCAGCAGTCAACAGGGGCATAATGAAAAACTGTTTTTT. Filled out from reference TRBV2 and TRBJ1-4, the complete variable domain reads EPEVTQTPSHQVTQMGQEVILRCVPISNHLYFYWYRQILGQKVEFLVSFYNNEISEKSEIFDDQFSVERPDGSNFTLKIRSTKLEDSAMYFCASSQQGHNEKLFFGSGTQLSVL.

This chain links TRBV11-2 with TRBJ2-1, with 9 positions matching TRBD2. The CDR3 is 16 residues long. Trimming removed 5 bases from V and 8 bases from J; junction bases left unmatched: 13. In germline, CDR1 is SGHAT, CDR2 FQNNGV. The CDR3 loop reads CASSPMAYAGGDEQFF. The CDR3 DNA reads TGTGCCAGCAGCCCAATGGCCTATGCGGGAGGGGATGAGCAGTTCTTC.

The CDR3 is CASLDYSYEQYF. The DNA for the CDR3 is TGCGCCAGCTTGGACTACTCCTACGAGCAGTACTTC. The chain is built from TRBV23-1 and TRBJ2-7; possible D gene TRBD2, 6 bases. TRBV23-1 counts as an open reading frame of uncertain function. The CDR3 runs to 12 residues. Trimming removed 8 bases at V and 0 bases at J, with 8 bases between.

The chain uses TRBV7-2 and TRBJ2-1; 14 nucleotides match TRBD2. The CDR3 totals 17 residues. The V and J ends lost 1 base and 9 bases, in that order; junction bases with no gene match: 8. Germline values: CDR1 SGHTA, CDR2 FQGNSA. CDR3 sequence (DNA): TGTGCCAGCAGCTTAGTAGGGACTAGCGGGAGATCCGGTGAGCAGTTCTTC. Protein: CASSLVGTSGRSGEQFF.

This chain uses TRBV25-1 with TRBJ2-1; perhaps TRBD1 as D (5 bases). V dropped 3 bases and J dropped 4 bases, with 13 bases sitting between them. Germline V lookup: CDR1 MGHDK, CDR2 SYGVNS. The CDR3 length is 15 residues. This CDR3 is CASSEWQGRYNEQFF. CDR3 DNA: TGTGCCAGCAGTGAGTGGCAGGGAAGATACAATGAGCAGTTCTTC.

This clone was counted once. For the CDR3, the DNA is TGTGCCAGCTCACTATACAGGGATTTAACAGATACGCAGTATTTT. Translating it yields CASSLYRDLTDTQYF. The chain joins TRBV18 to TRBJ2-3; D is perhaps TRBD1 (6 bases). CDR3 length: 15 amino acids. From germline, CDR1 is KGHSH and CDR2 LQKENI. V was pared by 4 bases and J by 3 bases, with 14 bases between.

This clone was counted a few times. V gene TRBV29-1 combines with J gene TRBJ2-5; a possible D gene is TRBD1 (6 bases). The CDR3 contains 14 residues. V was cut by 6 bases and J by 6 bases, with 20 bases left in between. CDR1 is SQVTM and CDR2 is ANQGSEA in the germline V gene. CDR3 amino acids: CSVQLASRGKTQYF. The CDR3 coding sequence is TGCAGCGTCCAGCTTGCGTCCAGGGGAAAGACCCAGTACTTC.

A single count supports this clone. The rearrangement joins TRBV30 to TRBJ2-7, with 7 bases lining up with TRBD2. The CDR3 extends over 11 amino acids. The germline gives CDR1 GTSNPN, CDR2 SVGIG (reference sequence). Germline trimming cut 8 bases from V and 2 bases from J; bases unmatched to any gene: 3. The CDR3 bases are TGTGCCGGAGCGGGGACCTACGAGCAGTACTTC. Amino acids: CAGAGTYEQYF.

V is TRBV29-1 and J is TRBJ2-4; unclear D gene. Germline V CDR1 and CDR2: SQVTM, ANQGSEA. Trimming removed 6 bases from V and 4 bases from J, with 10 bases in between. The CDR3 contains 12 residues. Here the CDR3 DNA reads TGCAGCGTGCGGACGGCTAAAAACATTCAGTACTTC. It encodes CSVRTAKNIQYF.

The gene calls are TRBV27 and TRBJ2-3, with 14 bases matching TRBD2. The CDR3 length is 15 residues. V was pared by 6 bases and J by 8 bases, with 7 bases of the junction left unmatched. The germline V gene has CDR1 MNHEY and CDR2 SMNVEV (reference sequence). CDR3 amino acids: CASSQTSGGVGTQYF. CDR3 DNA: TGTGCCAGCAGCCAGACTAGCGGGGGGGTGGGTACGCAGTATTTT.